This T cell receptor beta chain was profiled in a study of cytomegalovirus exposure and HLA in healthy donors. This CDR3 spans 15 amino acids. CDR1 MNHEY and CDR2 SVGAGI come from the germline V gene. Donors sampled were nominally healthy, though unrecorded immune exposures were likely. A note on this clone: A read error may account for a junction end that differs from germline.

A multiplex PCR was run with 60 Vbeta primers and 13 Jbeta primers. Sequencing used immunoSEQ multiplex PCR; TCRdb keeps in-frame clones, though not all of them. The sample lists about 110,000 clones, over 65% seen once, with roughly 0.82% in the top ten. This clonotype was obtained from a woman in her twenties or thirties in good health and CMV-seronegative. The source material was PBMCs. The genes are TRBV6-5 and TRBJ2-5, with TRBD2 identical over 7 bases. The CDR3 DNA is TGTACCAGCGCTTCGCCGGGGGGAAAAGTCGAGACCCAGTACTTC. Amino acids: CTSASPGGKVETQYF.